Sequencing of this T cell receptor beta chain was carried out in a study of cytomegalovirus exposure and HLA in healthy donors (dated by TCRdb to about 2017). Background on the whole study: An earlier analysis of roughly 570 of the donors reported 276 Gb of sequence data and around 110 million unique TCR beta sequences obtained from 150 million to 200 million T cells. A later analysis re-examined previously published TCR beta repertoires from several hundred donors and added high-resolution HLA genotyping to investigate patterns of TCR occurrence. Both class I and class II loci were covered by HLA typing, at four-digit resolution. The study was designed to test whether signatures of past pathogen exposure could be identified by cataloging public T cell receptors. The T cell repertoires of several hundred subjects were profiled by immunosequencing and related to cytomegalovirus serostatus. Genome-wide SNP genotypes for about 65% of the 666 donors were used in a later genetic analysis, which treated that subset as a discovery cohort. Of the 300 to 450 genotyped donors, less than 90% were placed in the genetic ancestry cluster associated with self-reported Caucasian donors. Along with the approximately 620-subject first cohort, a separate validation cohort of roughly 110 different subjects was used. Among some 400 genotyped donors of the cohort, an average of around 220,000 unique TCR beta nucleotide sequences was sequenced per donor, of which 15% to 20% were non-productive. The number of donors typed differed by locus, with about 629-640 for A, B, C, DRB1 and DQB1, more than 500 for DQA1, 606 for DPA1, and about 450 for DPB1. In the later analysis, no new phenotypic data were used to find candidate immune exposures; instead, reliance was placed on TCR beta sequences and their occurrence across donors. The study combined high-throughput TCR immunosequencing, statistical association of individual TCRs with disease status, and machine learning to predict cytomegalovirus infection status. A few DR-DQ haplotypes were treated as single units for association and clustering because of strong linkage in the cohort. Roughly 300 gigabases of sequencing data and around 80 million unique TCR sequences made up an early release that covered nearly 650 HLA-typed donors. All discovery cohort repertoires had been generated on a single sequencing platform. Donor age, sex, ethnicity and CMV serostatus were collected together with the repertoire data. In an earlier analysis of a few hundred of the donors, high-throughput TCR beta sequencing was used to judge whether each TCR beta V gene segment behaved as functional or pseudogenic. Beyond this particular receptor, the publication reports: Compared with equally common non-associated chains, HLA-associated TCR beta chains in a later analysis were more clonally expanded and had lower generation probabilities. Only TCR beta chains were sequenced in this cohort, and the absence of alpha or paired-chain data limited detectable features. A later genetic analysis associated a missense DCLRE1C variant with V-gene and J-gene trimming of TCR beta chains, and an independent cohort replicated the association. While some public TCRs were present in many individuals, most TCR sequences turned up only very rarely across donors. A later analysis found that most CMV-associated TCR beta chains appeared HLA-restricted, with HLA associations seemingly driven largely by CMV exposure. Some IMGT-functional V segments, including TRBV6-2 and TRBV6-3, could not be told apart with the 87-base-pair reads, so those segments were excluded. CMV serostatus was the only immune exposure information available for the cohort. A later analysis associated around 16,000 TCR beta sequences with specific HLA alleles at a false discovery rate of 0.05. In both the original and validation cohorts, the classifier was reported to diagnose cytomegalovirus status with high specificity and sensitivity. A group of highly shared sequence variants was considered likely to be a technical artifact of the sequencing pipeline. The study listed 170 or so TCR beta chains as associated with cytomegalovirus. The authors suggested that the approach could potentially be extended to other disease states and immunological phenotypes. A further reported finding was that TCR beta sequences accurately predicted the HLA-A and HLA-B alleles for most subjects in the first cohort. A few of the identified cytomegalovirus-associated TCR beta chains were confirmed in vitro to be specific for cytomegalovirus antigens. According to a later analysis, parvovirus B19, influenza, CMV and Epstein-Barr virus appeared linked to several top co-occurrence clusters. When HLA alleles, especially DR and DQ, strongly co-occurred, attributing TCR associations to individual alleles was difficult. Linkage disequilibrium might explain the correlated functional status among segregating V segments, but an unknown experimental factor could not be ruled out. According to a later genetic analysis, donors in an Asian-associated ancestry cluster had fewer N-insertions in productive TCRs than the roughly 700-donor mean. Presence/absence analyses assumed roughly uniform sequencing depth across donors, an assumption that may not hold. In a later analysis, the rate of TCR association differed among HLA loci, with DRB1 alleles having the most associated TCRs and HLA-C alleles having the fewest. In an earlier analysis of around 600 of the donors, most TCR beta V segments appeared in productive rearrangements about 87% or about 30% of the time, broadly matching IMGT annotations. Because counts were too low, some 17 rarely observed V segments, including chromosome 9 orphons, were excluded from the earlier analysis of 587 of the donors. HLA typing was unavailable for some donors at each locus, so association tests used only the typed subset.

In total, 600 or so healthy bone marrow donors made up the cohort. At the time of sampling, all cohort members were nominally healthy, though unrecorded immune exposures were likely present. The donor was CMV seronegative and belonged to the group of around 400 seronegative cohort members. Each donor provided a peripheral blood sample, and peripheral blood mononuclear cells were used for TCR beta sequencing. Genomic DNA was extracted from the blood cell samples with the Qiagen DNeasy Blood Extraction Kit. The library relied on the immunoSEQ multiplex PCR assay. The multiplex PCR relied on a mix of 60 forward primers for TCR Vbeta segments and 13 reverse primers for TCR Jbeta segments. A multiplex PCR assay on genomic DNA amplified the CDR3 region of rearranged TCR beta genes. Amplified TCR beta libraries were sequenced as 87-base-pair reads on the Illumina HiSeq System. As for the authors' bioinformatics: A later analysis tallied 75 million to 95 million unique TCR beta chains across the 666 repertoires, and about 12 million of those chains were shared by two or more donors. Raw reads were error-corrected and collapsed into unique sequences with a nearest-neighbor algorithm that merged closely related sequences to remove PCR and sequencing errors. To assign V, D and J gene segments, CDR3 sequences were aligned to IMGT reference sequences. For a sequence to be retained, a match of at least six nucleotides was required to both a V gene segment and a J gene segment. Rearrangements were called productive when the CDR3 lacked stop codons and stayed in frame with V and J; all others were non-productive. Following IMGT convention, CDR3 was defined as the stretch from the second conserved V-encoded cysteine up to the conserved J-encoded phenylalanine. In an earlier analysis of around 600 of the donors, sequences lacking an unambiguous match to a single V gene segment were excluded. In an earlier analysis of 587 of the donors, V segments were called functional above 56.7% productive rearrangements and were called segregating when the between-donor standard deviation exceeded 5%. A statistical classification framework was built to diagnose cytomegalovirus status from the catalog of TCR beta chain sequences. In a later analysis, TCR nucleotide sequences were compared against IMGT/GENE-DB human TR gene sequences so that V and J genes could be assigned. A later analysis assigned CDR3 sequences and most-parsimonious VDJ recombination scenarios with the TCRdist pipeline. In a later analysis, each TCR beta chain was defined by its CDR3 amino acid sequence together with its V-gene family, and reads lacking a unique V-gene family were excluded. A later analysis removed 592 highly shared, low-generation-probability nucleotide sequences to deal with suspected cross-contamination and a sequencing artifact. In a later analysis, a clonal expansion index was calculated for each public chain from normalized within-repertoire ranks of inferred template counts. Generation probabilities in a later analysis came from a VDJ recombination model fitted to out-of-frame rearrangements, and those results were checked against IGoR. In a later analysis, hypergeometric tests were used to score TCR-TCR, TCR-HLA and TCR-CMV co-occurrence, with a repertoire-size bias correction applied to TCR pairs. A later analysis estimated false discovery rates by permuting HLA or CMV assignments 20 times. A later analysis grouped co-occurring TCRs with DBSCAN, adding TCRdist sequence similarity when clustering within HLA-allele-positive subsets. Repertoires with fewer than 30,000 or more than 120,000 public chains were left out of co-occurrence clustering, as were five repertoires with anomalous nucleotide sharing. TCRdb's version of the immuneACCESS table is confined to in-frame rearrangements and falls short of the full clone set. An unresolved V gene accounts for under half of the shortfall where checked; the remainder is of unknown origin. That table furnishes V, J and clone size, whereas the DNA furnished D and trimming. In this sample the table shows about 130,000 clones, just over 75% of which occur a single time. About 1.8% of the sample lies in the top ten.

To note about this clone: The antigen it binds to is not known. No much larger clonotype is one base removed from it; base qualities were not supplied.

The CDR3, from cysteine to phenylalanine, totals 15 residues. The retained sequence is limited to the CDR3, 45 bases, with the frame set at the first base. A distance of 16 bases separates the germline ends of V and J, which lose 6 bases and 4 bases respectively. From the germline V gene (reference sequence), CDR1 is LNHDA and CDR2 is SQIVND. This receptor chain uses TRBV19 and TRBJ1-5, and perhaps TRBD1 as D gene, on 6 matching bases. The origin of this receptor is a woman between 50 and 59 years old in good health and CMV-seronegative. Sequencing was done on a sample of PBMCs. The CDR3 protein is CASRRSDRTNQPQHF. The DNA sequence follows: TGTGCCAGTAGAAGATCGGACAGAACAAATCAGCCCCAGCATTTT.